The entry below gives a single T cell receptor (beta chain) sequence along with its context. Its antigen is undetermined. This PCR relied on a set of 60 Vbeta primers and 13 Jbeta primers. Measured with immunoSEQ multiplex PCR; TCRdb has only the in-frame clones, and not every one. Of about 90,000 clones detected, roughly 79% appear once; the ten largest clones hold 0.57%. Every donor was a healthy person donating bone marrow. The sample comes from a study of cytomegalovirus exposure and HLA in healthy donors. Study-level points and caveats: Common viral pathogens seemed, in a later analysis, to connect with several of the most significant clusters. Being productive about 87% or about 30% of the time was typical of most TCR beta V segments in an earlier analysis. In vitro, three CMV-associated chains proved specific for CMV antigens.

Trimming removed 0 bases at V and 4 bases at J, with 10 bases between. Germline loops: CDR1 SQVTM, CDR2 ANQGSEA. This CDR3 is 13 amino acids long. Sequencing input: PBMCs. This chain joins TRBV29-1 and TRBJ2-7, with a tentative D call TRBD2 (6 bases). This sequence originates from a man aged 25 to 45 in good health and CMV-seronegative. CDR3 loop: CSVEDQAGYEQYF. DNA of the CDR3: TGCAGCGTTGAAGACCAGGCGGGGTACGAGCAGTACTTC.